A single TCR beta chain is shown here with its context. The CDR3 consists of 14 residues. Germline CDR1 reads SEHNR; CDR2 reads FQNEAQ (reference sequence). V lost 6 bases, J lost 5 bases, and 5 bases stayed unmatched. The sample belongs to a study of blood T cell repertoires in COVID-19. About the study: The United States, Italy and Spain supplied acute and convalescent COVID-19 samples. T cells, B-cell-depleted T cells, or PBMCs provided the cDNA or gDNA that served as material.

Per the authors' pipeline: Reference gene primers were amplified, and this amplification served to estimate nucleated cell counts. Some clones are missing from TCRdb's copy, which holds only in-frame ones; the method was immunoSEQ multiplex PCR. That table furnishes V, J and clone size, whereas the DNA furnished D and trimming. The table includes more than 130,000 clones, under 90% detected once. Specimen: peripheral blood. The clonotype was recovered from an elderly woman in a cohort sampled during active or convalescent COVID-19. The chain joins TRBV7-9 to TRBJ1-4; 8 bases fit TRBD1. The CDR3 sequence is CASSQGQGNEKLFF. The CDR3 DNA reads TGTGCCAGCAGTCAAGGACAGGGAAATGAAAAACTGTTTTTT.